The present T cell receptor beta chain was sequenced within a study of blood T cell repertoires in COVID-19. Study as a whole: The samples span acute and convalescent COVID-19 from the United States, Italy and Spain. The cDNA or gDNA used as material had been derived from T cells, B-cell-depleted T cells, or PBMCs.

How the authors handled the data: By means of reference gene primer amplification, nucleated cell counts were estimated. The protocol was immunoSEQ multiplex PCR, while the TCRdb copy is restricted to in-frame clones and leaves out a portion. V, J and clone size derive from that table, while D and trimming were established from the DNA sequence. The sample has more than 90,000 clones, approximately 86% seen once. This clone is a singleton in its sample. The sequence derives from a middle-aged man with acute or convalescent COVID-19. Sample: peripheral blood.

The CDR3 region is CATRSTGTYNEQFF. The CDR3 DNA follows: TGTGCCACCCGGTCGACAGGGACCTACAATGAGCAGTTCTTC. The chain has TRBV6-5 and TRBJ2-1; TRBD1 matches 7 bases. Trimming at V came to 10 bases and at J to 2 bases, leaving 8 bases not matched to a gene. The CDR3 runs to 14 residues. CDR1 is MNHEY and CDR2 is SVGAGI in the germline V gene.